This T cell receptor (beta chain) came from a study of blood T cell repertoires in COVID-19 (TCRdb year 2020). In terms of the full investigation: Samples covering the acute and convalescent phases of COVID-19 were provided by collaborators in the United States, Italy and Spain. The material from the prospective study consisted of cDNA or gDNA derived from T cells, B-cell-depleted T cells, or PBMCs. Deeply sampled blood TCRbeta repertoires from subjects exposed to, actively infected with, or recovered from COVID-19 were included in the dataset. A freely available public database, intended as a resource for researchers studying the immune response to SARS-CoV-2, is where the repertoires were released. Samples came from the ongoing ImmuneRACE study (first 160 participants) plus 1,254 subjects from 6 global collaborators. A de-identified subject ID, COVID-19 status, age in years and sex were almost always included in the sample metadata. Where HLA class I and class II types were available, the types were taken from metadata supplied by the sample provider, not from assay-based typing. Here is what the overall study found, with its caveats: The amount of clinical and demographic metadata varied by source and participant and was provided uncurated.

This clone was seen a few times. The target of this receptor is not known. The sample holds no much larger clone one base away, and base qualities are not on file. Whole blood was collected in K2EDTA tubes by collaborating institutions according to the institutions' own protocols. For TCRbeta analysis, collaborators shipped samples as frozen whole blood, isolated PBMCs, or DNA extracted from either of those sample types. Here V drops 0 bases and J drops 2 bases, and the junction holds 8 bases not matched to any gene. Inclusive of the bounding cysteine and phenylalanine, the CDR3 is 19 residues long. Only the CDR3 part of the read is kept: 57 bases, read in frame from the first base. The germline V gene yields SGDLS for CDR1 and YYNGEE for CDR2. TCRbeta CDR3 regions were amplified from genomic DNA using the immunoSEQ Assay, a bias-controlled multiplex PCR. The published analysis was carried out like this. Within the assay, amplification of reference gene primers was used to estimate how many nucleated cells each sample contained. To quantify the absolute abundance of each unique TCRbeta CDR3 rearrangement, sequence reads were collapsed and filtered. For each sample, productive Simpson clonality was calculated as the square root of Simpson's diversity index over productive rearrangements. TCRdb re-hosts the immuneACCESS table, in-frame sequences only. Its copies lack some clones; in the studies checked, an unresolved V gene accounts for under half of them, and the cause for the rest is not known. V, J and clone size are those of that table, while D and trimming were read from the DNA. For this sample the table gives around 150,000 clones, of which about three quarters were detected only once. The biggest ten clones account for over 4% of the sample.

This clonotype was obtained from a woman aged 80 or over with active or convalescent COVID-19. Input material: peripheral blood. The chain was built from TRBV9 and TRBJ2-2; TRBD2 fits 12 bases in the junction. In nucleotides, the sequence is TGTGCCAGCAGCGTAGCCGGACTAGCGGGGTTTACCAACACCGGGGAGCTGTTTTTT. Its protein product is CASSVAGLAGFTNTGELFF.